This TCR beta chain was retrieved from a study of post-analysis software for immune sequencing data. Overall study results and limits: Strong same-batch co-clustering of samples appeared with F measure clustering. Controls showed significantly higher normalized Chao1 diversity than did multiple sclerosis patients. There were several TRBV segments more frequent in patients than controls, and TRBV5-6, TRBV5-1 and TRBV20-1 were among them.

Unique molecular identifiers featured in each of the TCR beta cDNA libraries. Each CDR3 protein gets one entry after TCRdb re-called the PCR reads with MiXCR. The data show a few hundred thousand distinct CDR3 sequences, around a third seen once. Regarding this clonotype: The antigen is unknown.

Deletions cut 0 bases from V and 6 bases from J, with 9 bases between. Germline lookup yields CDR1 DFQATT and CDR2 SNEGSKA (reference sequence). The CDR3 runs 13 residues. The gene calls are TRBV20-1 and TRBJ1-5; D gene unclear. Sequenced material: blood. This clonotype was sampled from a girl under 18 with multiple sclerosis. The CDR3 coding sequence is TGCAGTGCTAGAGATCGGGTTAGTCAGCCCCAGCATTTT. This codes for CSARDRVSQPQHF.